This is a list of T cell receptor beta chains from one sample in a study of blood T cell repertoires in COVID-19. Libraries were prepared by immunoSEQ multiplex PCR; TCRdb keeps only in-frame clonotypes and omits some of them. This sample yields over 600,000 clones, of which approximately 90% are seen a single time; roughly 0.26% belongs to the top ten. Sequencing was performed on peripheral blood. These receptors were taken from a woman between 18 and 29 years old with acute or convalescent COVID-19. Each CDR3 is given with its conserved first and last residue. The order of the fields is clone size, D gene, J gene, V gene, CDR3 DNA, CDR3 protein. The D gene is left open where the match is weak. Clone sizes are given selectively: once, few, many, or a class where the clone is expanded.

clone size: .
D gene: .
J gene: TRBJ2-7
V gene: TRBV12-3/TRBV12-4
CDR3 DNA: TGTGCCAGCAGTGCCGACATGCCTGAGCAGTACTTC
CDR3 protein: CASSADMPEQYF

clone size: .
D gene: .
J gene: TRBJ1-2
V gene: TRBV19
CDR3 DNA: TGTGCCAGTGGGAACAGGGCCTATGGCTACACCTTC
CDR3 protein: CASGNRAYGYTF

clone size: .
D gene: TRBD1
J gene: TRBJ1-2
V gene: TRBV24-1
CDR3 DNA: TGTGCCACCAGTGATTCCGCCTTAGGGACAGCTTATGGCTACACCTTC
CDR3 protein: CATSDSALGTAYGYTF

clone size: .
D gene: .
J gene: TRBJ1-1
V gene: TRBV6-5
CDR3 DNA: TGTGCCAGCAGCCGGGGGGACACTGAAGCTTTCTTT
CDR3 protein: CASSRGDTEAFF

clone size: .
D gene: TRBD2
J gene: TRBJ2-1
V gene: TRBV6-4
CDR3 DNA: TGTGCCAGCAGTGACTCGAGTCATAGCGGGGGCGAATACAATGAGCAGTTCTTC
CDR3 protein: CASSDSSHSGGEYNEQFF

clone size: .
D gene: TRBD2
J gene: TRBJ2-1
V gene: TRBV25-1
CDR3 DNA: TGTGCCAGCAGTGAAAAAGCGGGAGCCTACAATGAGCAGTTCTTC
CDR3 protein: CASSEKAGAYNEQFF

clone size: .
D gene: TRBD1
J gene: TRBJ2-7
V gene: TRBV29-1
CDR3 DNA: TGCAGCGTTGTGGGTAGCAGACAGGGTTACGAGCAGTACTTC
CDR3 protein: CSVVGSRQGYEQYF

clone size: .
D gene: .
J gene: TRBJ2-1
V gene: TRBV19
CDR3 DNA: TGTGCCAGTAGTGCACGTCAGGGGTCGAATGAGCAGTTCTTC
CDR3 protein: CASSARQGSNEQFF

clone size: .
D gene: TRBD2
J gene: TRBJ2-5
V gene: TRBV7-7
CDR3 DNA: TGTGCCAGCAGCCGCGGGGGGCCGGGAGAGACCCAGTACTTC
CDR3 protein: CASSRGGPGETQYF

clone size: .
D gene: TRBD1
J gene: TRBJ1-1
V gene: TRBV7-8
CDR3 DNA: TGTGCCAGCAGCTTAGACTCGACAGGGGACACTGAAGCTTTCTTT
CDR3 protein: CASSLDSTGDTEAFF

clone size: .
D gene: .
J gene: TRBJ2-3
V gene: TRBV7-2
CDR3 DNA: TGTGCCAGCAGCTTACCTCTCCCGAGCACAGATACGCAGTATTTT
CDR3 protein: CASSLPLPSTDTQYF

clone size: .
D gene: .
J gene: TRBJ1-1
V gene: TRBV24-1
CDR3 DNA: TGTGCCACCAGTGATTTGACTAACACTGAAGCTTTCTTT
CDR3 protein: CATSDLTNTEAFF

clone size: .
D gene: .
J gene: TRBJ1-1
V gene: TRBV28
CDR3 DNA: TGTGCCAGCAGTGTTATCCCGCCGGGAGGGTGGGGGGCCCTTGAAGCTTTCTTT
CDR3 protein: CASSVIPPGGWGALEAFF

clone size: .
D gene: .
J gene: TRBJ1-6
V gene: TRBV14
CDR3 DNA: TGTGCCAGCAGCCCCCGGGGTCCCAAAAGCTCCTATAATTCACCCCTCCACTTT
CDR3 protein: CASSPRGPKSSYNSPLHF

clone size: once
D gene: .
J gene: TRBJ1-1
V gene: TRBV7-2
CDR3 DNA: TGTGCCAGCAGCACTTTGAACACTGAAGCTTTCTTT
CDR3 protein: CASSTLNTEAFF

clone size: .
D gene: TRBD1
J gene: TRBJ1-2
V gene: TRBV7-3
CDR3 DNA: TGTGCCAGCAGTGCCACATTGACAGGGTCCGGCTACACCTTC
CDR3 protein: CASSATLTGSGYTF

clone size: few
D gene: TRBD1
J gene: TRBJ1-5
V gene: TRBV9
CDR3 DNA: TGTGCCAGCAGTTTGGAGGGGACAGGCAATCAGCCCCAGCATTTT
CDR3 protein: CASSLEGTGNQPQHF

clone size: .
D gene: .
J gene: TRBJ1-1
V gene: TRBV7-8
CDR3 DNA: TGTGCCAGCAGCTTCCCAAAGAACACTGAAGCTTTCTTT
CDR3 protein: CASSFPKNTEAFF

clone size: .
D gene: TRBD1
J gene: TRBJ1-1
V gene: TRBV12-5
CDR3 DNA: TGTGCTAGTGGTTTCCCCCCGGACAGGGCGAACACTGAAGCTTTCTTT
CDR3 protein: CASGFPPDRANTEAFF

clone size: .
D gene: TRBD2
J gene: TRBJ2-1
V gene: TRBV13
CDR3 DNA: TGTGCCAGCAGCTTAGGACTAGCGGGGGGTCGGGACAATGAGCAGTTCTTC
CDR3 protein: CASSLGLAGGRDNEQFF

clone size: .
D gene: TRBD1
J gene: TRBJ1-1
V gene: TRBV11-2
CDR3 DNA: TGTGCCAGCAGCGATCCCAGGGGGCGGAACACTGAAGCTTTCTTT
CDR3 protein: CASSDPRGRNTEAFF

clone size: .
D gene: .
J gene: TRBJ1-3
V gene: TRBV18
CDR3 DNA: TGTGCCAGCTCACCAGTTCACAGGGTTGTGAACTCTGGAAACACCATATATTTT
CDR3 protein: CASSPVHRVVNSGNTIYF

clone size: .
D gene: TRBD1
J gene: TRBJ1-4
V gene: TRBV18
CDR3 DNA: TGTGCCAGCTCACCCTGGACAGGGACTGAAAAACTGTTTTTT
CDR3 protein: CASSPWTGTEKLFF

clone size: .
D gene: .
J gene: TRBJ2-7
V gene: TRBV3-1/TRBV3-2
CDR3 DNA: TGTGCCAGCAGCCAAGCCAGGGGAAACGAGCAGTACTTC
CDR3 protein: CASSQARGNEQYF

clone size: few
D gene: .
J gene: TRBJ1-5
V gene: TRBV19
CDR3 DNA: TGTGCCAGTAGTATTTCGAACAGTAACAATCAGCCCCAGCATTTT
CDR3 protein: CASSISNSNNQPQHF

clone size: .
D gene: .
J gene: TRBJ1-2
V gene: TRBV27
CDR3 DNA: TGTGCCAGCAGTTTATTTCCGGGTAGATATGGCTACACCTTC
CDR3 protein: CASSLFPGRYGYTF

clone size: .
D gene: TRBD1
J gene: TRBJ2-7
V gene: TRBV7-9
CDR3 DNA: TGTGCCAGCAGCGCAACCGGGACAGGGGAGTACGAGCAGTACTTC
CDR3 protein: CASSATGTGEYEQYF

clone size: .
D gene: .
J gene: TRBJ1-2
V gene: TRBV29-1
CDR3 DNA: TGCAGCGTCGTCGCGGGCTCCCCGAACTATGGCTACACCTTC
CDR3 protein: CSVVAGSPNYGYTF

clone size: .
D gene: TRBD2
J gene: TRBJ2-1
V gene: TRBV7-3
CDR3 DNA: TGTGCCAGCTGTGAGGCGGGGGTCTGTAATGAGCAGTTCTTC
CDR3 protein: CASCEAGVCNEQFF